The clone carrying this T cell receptor beta chain was detected a few times. Its antigen is undetermined. The data are from a study of Ad26.COV2.S vaccination and SARS-CoV-2 variants. Clones were read by immunoSEQ multiplex PCR, and TCRdb kept only the in-frame ones, dropping some. Here the sample spans roughly 240,000 clones, roughly 90% being singletons. Treatment given: some 20 received Ad26.COV2.S at low or high dose, single or two shots; a few received placebo; per-sample allocation not given. Sampling took place 63 days after the first vaccine or placebo injection. The germline V gene encodes CDR1 MNHEY and CDR2 SMNVEV (reference sequence). With V trimmed by 2 bases and J by 4 bases, 14 bases remained unmatched. CDR3 size: 19 residues. Study results and limitations: Responses of T cells in total may have been underestimated by the TCR breadth and depth analyses. Non-spike TCR breadth did not differ much between vaccine and placebo recipients.

V is TRBV27 and J is TRBJ2-7, with 13 positions matching TRBD2. Material: peripheral blood, obtained in a trial of Ad26.COV2.S vaccine versus placebo. This clonotype was sampled from a person aged 18 to 59 who received the Ad26.COV2.S COVID-19 vaccine or a placebo. DNA of the CDR3: TGTGCCAGCAGTTTAAGGCCCCGGACTAGCGGGAGATATTATTACGAGCAGTACTTC. Translation gives CASSLRPRTSGRYYYEQYF.